Each of the 19 T cell receptor beta chains below was sequenced from the same sample in a study of sequential checkpoint blockade in melanoma. TCRdb's copy holds only in-frame clones and misses some; the assay was immunoSEQ multiplex PCR. The table shows roughly 21,000 clones, with around 26% occurring only once. Treatment noted: randomized to nivolumab then ipilimumab (arm A) or the reverse (arm B). Sequences were derived from tumor tissue (inferred from file names), sampled from a patient given nivolumab and ipilimumab in sequence. These receptors all stem from a human donor with melanoma.

Only a few counts were recorded for this clone. The chain recombines TRBV7-6 with TRBJ2-3, with D unclear. Trimming took off 4 bases at V and 10 bases at J, with 18 bases between the two ends. The CDR3 extends over 14 amino acids. In germline, CDR1 is SGHVS, CDR2 FNYEAQ. The CDR3 nucleotides read TGTGCCAGCAGCTCAACCGATTCTAGTCTCGCGCAGTATTTT. The encoded protein is CASSSTDSSLAQYF. Full variable domain (outside the CDR3, taken from reference TRBV7-6 and TRBJ2-3): GAGVSQSPRYKVTKRGQDVALRCDPISGHVSLYWYRQALGQGPEFLTYFNYEAQQDKSGLPNDRFSAERPEGSISTLTIQRTEQRDSAMYRCASSSTDSSLAQYFGPGTRLTVL.

There are many counts of this clone. V and J are TRBV11-3 and TRBJ1-2; 10 bases are a match to TRBD1. The CDR3 extends over 14 amino acids. Germline V gives CDR1 SGHNT, CDR2 YENEEA. The trim removed 4 bases at V and 6 bases at J, leaving 5 bases unmatched. This chain's CDR3 is CASSSTGTGDGYTF. The DNA for the CDR3 is TGTGCCAGCAGCTCGACAGGGACAGGGGATGGCTACACCTTC.

The J gene is TRBJ2-7, the V gene TRBV28; 9 nucleotides align to TRBD2. CDR1 is MDHEN, CDR2 SYDVKM, per germline. This CDR3 comprises 14 residues. V shed 3 bases and J 5 bases; nucleotides not matched to a gene: 5. CDR3 region: CASSFGGRAHEQYF. CDR3 nucleotides: TGTGCCAGCAGTTTTGGCGGGAGGGCCCACGAGCAGTACTTC.

This clone has just a few counts. V and J are TRBV28 and TRBJ2-2; D remains unclear. This CDR3 region has 15 residues. V was cut by 2 bases and J by 4 bases, with 11 bases left in between. CDR1 is MDHEN, CDR2 SYDVKM, per germline. The CDR3, as DNA: TGTGCCAGCAGTTTAAGGGTAGGGCTCACCGGGGAGCTGTTTTTT. Translated, it gives CASSLRVGLTGELFF.

The chain carries TRBV9 and TRBJ2-2, with a weak D call TRBD1 (5 bases). V lost 5 bases, J lost 3 bases, and 11 bases lay in between. This CDR3 contains 14 residues. Germline CDR1 reads SGDLS; CDR2 reads YYNGEE. CDR3 loop: CASSPYRYTGELFF. The CDR3 nucleotides read TGTGCCAGCAGTCCGTACAGGTACACCGGGGAGCTGTTTTTT.

The V gene is TRBV6-8, the J gene TRBJ2-3; 7 positions match TRBD2. V lost 10 bases to trimming and J lost 0 bases; unmatched junction nucleotides: 7. CDR1 and CDR2 from the germline V gene are MNHGY and SAAAGT. The CDR3 covers 14 residues. CDR3 coding DNA: TGTGCCATAGCCGAGCGGGGCAGCACAGATACGCAGTATTTT. Its translation is CAIAERGSTDTQYF.

This clone was observed a handful of times. The chain employs TRBV7-2 and TRBJ2-5; D may be TRBD2 (7 bases). V was clipped by 5 bases and J by 5 bases, with 12 bases between them. Germline CDR1 SGHTA, CDR2 FQGNSA. The CDR3 length is 13 residues. CDR3: CASSPGGPETQYF. Written as DNA, the CDR3 is TGTGCCAGCAGCCCCGGGGGGCCGGAGACCCAGTACTTC.

The genes are TRBV29-1 and TRBJ1-2; 7 nucleotides align to TRBD1. V was pared by 8 bases and J by 4 bases, with 7 bases of the junction left unmatched. Looked up from germline, CDR1 is SQVTM and CDR2 is ANQGSEA. This CDR3 is built from 12 residues. The CDR3 DNA is TGCAGCCTAGATCAGGGGGGCTATGGCTACACCTTC. As protein: CSLDQGGYGYTF.

This clone was observed at least ten times. The V and J genes are TRBV11-3 and TRBJ2-5, with TRBD1 matching 7 bases. Per the germline V gene, CDR1 is SGHNT and CDR2 is YENEEA. J was trimmed by 2 bases and V by 3 bases; bases with no gene match: 6. The CDR3 spans 15 residues. CDR3 nucleotide sequence: TGTGCCAGCAGCTTGTGGCAGGGGGTACAAGAGACCCAGTACTTC. This sequence encodes CASSLWQGVQETQYF.

V is TRBV28 and J is TRBJ2-6; D uncertain. Trimming stripped 3 bases from V and 0 bases from J, with 6 bases between. Per the germline V gene, CDR1 is MDHEN and CDR2 is SYDVKM. The CDR3 contains 15 residues. DNA for the CDR3: TGTGCCAGCAGTTTTGTGAGCTCTGGGGCCAACGTCCTGACTTTC. Its protein product is CASSFVSSGANVLTF.

J is TRBJ2-7 and V is TRBV29-1; 8 bases map to TRBD1. The trim removed 1 base at V and 5 bases at J, leaving 7 bases unmatched. CDR3 size: 14 residues. Germline assignment: CDR1 SQVTM and CDR2 ANQGSEA. CDR3 in DNA: TGCAGCGTTGAAGTGATCCAGGGGGCCAACGAGCAGTACTTC. It yields the protein CSVEVIQGANEQYF.

The rearrangement joins TRBV18 to TRBJ2-1, with a weak D call TRBD2 (5 bases). Deletions cut 3 bases from V and 6 bases from J, with 12 bases between. CDR1 and CDR2 from the germline V gene are KGHSH and LQKENI. The CDR3 is made up of 14 amino acids. In nucleotides, the CDR3 is TGTGCCAGCTCACCTCCGGTAGGGAGCAATGAGCAGTTCTTC. Translated, it gives CASSPPVGSNEQFF. Combining the CDR3 with reference TRBV18 and TRBJ2-1 gives the whole variable domain NAGVMQNPRHLVRRRGQEARLRCSPMKGHSHVYWYRQLPEEGLKFMVYLQKENIIDESGMPKERFSAEFPKEGPSILRIQQVVRGDSAAYFCASSPPVGSNEQFFGPGTRLTVL.

The gene calls are TRBV6-8 and TRBJ2-7; 10 bases fit TRBD1. Germline trimming cut 0 bases from V and 5 bases from J; bases unmatched to any gene: 4. Germline V gene lookup returns CDR1 MNHGY and CDR2 SAAAGT. This CDR3 region has 15 residues. The CDR3: CASSYSWTGGNEQYF. As DNA, the CDR3 is TGTGCCAGCAGTTACTCTTGGACAGGGGGAAACGAGCAGTACTTC.

This clone occurred a few times. The chain has TRBV10-3 and TRBJ2-3; TRBD2 agrees at 7 bases. CDR3 length: 18 amino acids. J was trimmed by 2 bases and V by 3 bases; bases with no gene match: 14. Germline V gene data show CDR1 as ENHRY and CDR2 as SYGVKD. CDR3 nucleotide sequence: TGTGCCATCAGTGATTCAAATTCCGCGGGAGCGTCCACAGATACGCAGTATTTT. Protein: CAISDSNSAGASTDTQYF.

The sample holds one count of this clone. The chain links TRBV18 to TRBJ2-7; no clear D. Germline values: CDR1 KGHSH, CDR2 LQKENI. The CDR3 extends over 12 amino acids. Deletions cut 6 bases from V and 3 bases from J, with 9 bases between. The CDR3 DNA reads TGTGCCAGCTCCCCGAGCTACTACGAGCAGTACTTC. Translation: CASSPSYYEQYF.

The chain joins TRBV6-8 to TRBJ1-3; D remains unclear. The CDR3 runs to 15 residues. The germline V gene encodes CDR1 MNHGY and CDR2 SAAAGT. The germline V and J ends were trimmed by 2 bases and 2 bases, with 10 bases remaining between them. CDR3 sequence reads: CASSYDTRPGNTIYF. The DNA for the CDR3 is TGTGCCAGCAGTTACGACACACGCCCTGGAAACACCATATATTTT.

The chain employs TRBV23-1 and TRBJ2-7; D might be TRBD1 or TRBD2, each matching 6 bases. Being an ORF, TRBV23-1 has a function that is uncertain. Trimming cost V 6 bases and J 7 bases, with 22 bases left between them. The CDR3 spans 15 residues. The CDR3, as DNA: TGCGCCAGCAGCCAAGATCTGGGGGGACACCAGGAGCAGTACTTC. Its protein is CASSQDLGGHQEQYF.

This chain uses TRBV28 with TRBJ2-7; 9 bases match TRBD1. V shed 11 bases, J shed 3 bases, and the junction held 5 bases outside the gene matches. CDR1 is MDHEN, CDR2 SYDVKM, per germline. The CDR3 sequence is 12 residues long. The chain's CDR3 is CAGSTGGYEQYF. DNA of the CDR3: TGTGCCGGCTCGACAGGGGGCTACGAGCAGTACTTC.

There are a few counts of this clone. The chain links TRBV19 to TRBJ1-1; D remains unclear. The CDR3 spans 11 residues. Germline CDR1 and CDR2: LNHDA and SQIVND (reference sequence). Trimming shortened V by 3 bases and J by 1 base, and 0 bases separated the two germline ends. The CDR3 is CASSMNTEAFF. The CDR3 DNA is TGTGCCAGTAGTATGAACACTGAAGCTTTCTTT.